Listed here are 2 T cell receptor beta chains from one sample, sequenced in a study of CD8 T cells in ankylosing spondylitis. Each CDR3 protein gets one entry after TCRdb re-called the 5' RACE reads with MiXCR. The data show 35,000 to 50,000 distinct CDR3 sequences, about a tenth seen once. The specimen sequenced was blood, either unsorted or a sorted T cell fraction (not recorded which). These receptors were obtained from a male donor with ankylosing spondylitis or in good health (not recorded which).

This clonotype has ten or more counts. CDR3: CASSSSGMGLDEQFF. The CDR3 DNA follows: TGTGCCAGCAGTTCTAGCGGGATGGGCCTAGATGAGCAGTTCTTC. V and J are TRBV6-2 or TRBV6-3 and TRBJ2-1; 9 nucleotides line up with TRBD2. CDR3 length equals 15 residues. The junction had 9 bases not matched to a gene; V was cut back by 4 bases and J by 8 bases. In germline, CDR1 is MNHEY, CDR2 SVGEGT.

This clonotype was detected many times. This chain joins TRBV12-3 or TRBV12-4 and TRBJ2-4, with TRBD1 matching 12 bases. This CDR3 spans 17 amino acids. V was pared by 5 bases and J by 3 bases, with 8 bases of the junction left unmatched. The CDR3 nucleotides are TGTGCCAGCAGTGCCGGGACAGGGGGCTGGGGCAAAAACATTCAGTACTTC. As protein: CASSAGTGGWGKNIQYF.